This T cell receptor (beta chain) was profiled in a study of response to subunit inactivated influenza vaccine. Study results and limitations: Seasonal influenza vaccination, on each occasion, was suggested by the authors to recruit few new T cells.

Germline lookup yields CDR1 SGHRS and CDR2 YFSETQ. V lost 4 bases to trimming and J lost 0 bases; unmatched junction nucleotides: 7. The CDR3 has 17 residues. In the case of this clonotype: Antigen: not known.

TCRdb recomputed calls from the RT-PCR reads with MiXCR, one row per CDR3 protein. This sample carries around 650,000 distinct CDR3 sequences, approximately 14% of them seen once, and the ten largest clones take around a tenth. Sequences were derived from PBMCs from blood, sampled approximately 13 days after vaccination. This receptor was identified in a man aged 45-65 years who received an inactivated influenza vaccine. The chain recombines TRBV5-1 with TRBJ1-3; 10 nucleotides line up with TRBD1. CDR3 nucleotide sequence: TGCGCCAGCAGCGCGAGGACAGGGGGTTCCTCTGGAAACACCATATATTTT. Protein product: CASSARTGGSSGNTIYF.